This T cell receptor beta chain was retrieved from a study of T cells in Graves' hyperthyroidism and ophthalmopathy. CDR1 and CDR2 (germline): LNHDA, SQIVND (reference sequence). Trimming removed 3 bases from V and 6 bases from J; junction bases left unmatched: 14. The CDR3 extends over 17 amino acids. Authors of the study amplified TCR beta CDR3 regions from RNA transcripts. TCR CDR3 underwent first-round RT-PCR with the HTBI primer set. TCRdb processed the multiplex PCR reads anew with MiXCR; each CDR3 protein has one entry. The sample records fewer than 600,000 distinct CDR3 sequences, 13% to 15% being singletons. As concerns this clonotype: This clone may be a read error of a much larger clone one base away.

The chain carries TRBV19 and TRBJ2-1; 7 bases align to TRBD1. Material: blood. The sequence came from a woman younger than 35 with Graves' hyperthyroidism. CDR3 loop: CASSMVWGQRVTNEQFF. The CDR3 DNA is TGTGCCAGTAGTATGGTATGGGGACAGAGGGTGACCAATGAGCAGTTCTTC.